The 15 T cell receptor beta chains presented below share a single source sample, sequenced in a study of T cells in Graves' hyperthyroidism and ophthalmopathy. Regions amplified from RNA transcripts were the TCR beta CDR3 regions. The HTBI primer set drove a first-round RT-PCR of the TCR CDR3. MiXCR was run by TCRdb on the multiplex PCR reads, yielding one entry per CDR3 protein. The sample lists 250,000 to 300,000 distinct CDR3 sequences, less than 20% occurring once. Sequencing was done on a sample of blood. These receptor sequences come from a man over 45 with Graves' ophthalmopathy.

The chain recombines TRBV7-3 with TRBJ2-5; D is unresolved. Germline V gene sequence: CDR1 SGHTA, CDR2 FQGTGA. V was pared by 5 bases and J by 1 base, with 20 bases between. This CDR3 comprises 17 residues. The CDR3 sequence: CASSPSAIPGGQETQYF. The DNA for the CDR3 is TGTGCCAGCAGCCCTTCGGCAATTCCCGGTGGCCAAGAGACCCAGTACTTC.

This clonotype was counted many times. V usage is TRBV5-1 and J usage is TRBJ2-3; TRBD2 aligns across 7 bases. Unmatched junction bases numbered 10, after V lost 5 bases and J lost 4 bases. The CDR3 is made up of 15 amino acids. CDR1 is SGHRS and CDR2 is YFSETQ in the germline V gene. CDR3 sequence (DNA): TGCGCCAGCAGACCGGGACTAAGTGGGGCAGATACGCAGTATTTT. This codes for CASRPGLSGADTQYF.

The V call is TRBV15, the J call TRBJ1-5; the D gene is possibly TRBD1 (5 bases). Germline CDR1 reads LNHNV; CDR2 reads YYDKDF (reference sequence). The CDR3 consists of 15 residues. Trimming pared 1 base from V and 3 bases from J, leaving 10 bases between. Here the CDR3 DNA reads TGTGCCACCAGCAGAGCTGACAGACCCAATCAGCCCCAGCATTTT. It is translated as CATSRADRPNQPQHF.

This clonotype was detected many times. This CDR3 reads CASSRTAGGPNEQFF. Written as DNA, the CDR3 is TGTGCCAGCTCACGTACAGCGGGAGGGCCCAATGAGCAGTTCTTC. J is TRBJ2-1 and V is TRBV18; the match to TRBD2 covers 10 bases. The CDR3 is made up of 15 amino acids. V lost 4 bases, J lost 6 bases, and 6 bases stayed unmatched. Germline V lookup: CDR1 KGHSH, CDR2 LQKENI.

This sequence joins TRBV20-1 and TRBJ2-1, with 11 nucleotides matching TRBD1. The germline V gene has CDR1 DFQATT and CDR2 SNEGSKA (reference sequence). V shed 1 base and J 8 bases; nucleotides not matched to a gene: 4. The CDR3 is made up of 14 amino acids. DNA for the CDR3: TGCAGTGCTAGAGGGACAGGGGGCCTGGATGAGCAGTTCTTC. Translated: CSARGTGGLDEQFF.

J is TRBJ1-2 and V is TRBV27, with D possibly TRBD1 on 6 matching bases. The V and J ends lost 4 bases and 5 bases respectively, with 14 bases between them. Germline V CDR1 and CDR2: MNHEY, SMNVEV (reference sequence). This CDR3 comprises 14 residues. The CDR3 DNA sequence: TGTGCCAGCAGTTCTACGCAGGGACAATATGGCTACACCTTC. This sequence encodes CASSSTQGQYGYTF.

This clonotype occurred many times. V and J are TRBV5-1 and TRBJ2-1, with D unresolved. Trimming took 3 bases from V and 5 from J, leaving 6 bases between them. Germline lookup yields CDR1 SGHRS and CDR2 YFSETQ. This CDR3 region has 12 residues. CDR3 DNA: TGCGCCAGCAGCTCCAATCACAATGAGCAGTTCTTC. Translated, it gives CASSSNHNEQFF.

CDR3 residues: CASSTNRGGSSAGELFF. The CDR3 region has the DNA TGTGCCAGCAGCACCAACCGGGGCGGCTCTAGTGCCGGGGAGCTGTTTTTT. The chain uses TRBV9 and TRBJ2-2, with D possibly being TRBD1 or TRBD2 (5 bases each). Trimming took 4 bases from V and 6 from J, leaving 22 bases between them. This CDR3 spans 17 amino acids. Per the germline V gene, CDR1 is SGDLS and CDR2 is YYNGEE.

This chain connects TRBV20-1 to TRBJ1-2; 8 nucleotides align to TRBD1. Germline V gene lookup returns CDR1 DFQATT and CDR2 SNEGSKA (reference sequence). Trimming cost V 5 bases and J 8 bases; bases outside gene matches: 7. The CDR3 contains 12 residues. CDR3 nucleotide sequence: TGCAGTGCTGAGGACAGGGATGGCGGCTACACCTTC. Translated, it gives CSAEDRDGGYTF.

This clonotype appeared many times. As DNA, the CDR3 is TGTGCCAGCAGTGAATCGGTTGGTCGGGGGGGTGGCGGCTACACCTTC. This codes for CASSESVGRGGGGYTF. The chain recombines TRBV2 with TRBJ1-2, with D possibly matching TRBD1 (5 bases). Trimming removed 2 bases from V and 8 bases from J, with 21 bases in between. The CDR3 is 16 amino acids. CDR1 and CDR2 from the germline V gene are SNHLY and FYNNEI.

This chain uses TRBV5-1 with TRBJ1-1, with D uncertain. The germline V gene has CDR1 SGHRS and CDR2 YFSETQ. Trimming left V 5 bases short and J 1 base short, with 21 bases between. This CDR3 is 17 amino acids long. CDR3 protein: CASRVEKSMSRNTEAFF. DNA of the CDR3: TGCGCCAGCAGAGTGGAAAAATCGATGTCACGGAACACTGAAGCTTTCTTT.

The chain is built from TRBV5-1 and TRBJ1-3; TRBD1 aligns across 7 bases. Germline CDR1 and CDR2: SGHRS and YFSETQ. The trim removed 4 bases at V and 2 bases at J, leaving 3 bases unmatched. This CDR3 has 14 amino acids. As DNA, the CDR3 is TGCGCCAGCAGCCAGGGGGATACTGGAAACACCATATATTTT. It encodes CASSQGDTGNTIYF.

The V call is TRBV27, the J call TRBJ2-1, with D perhaps matching TRBD2 (6 bases). From germline, CDR1 is MNHEY and CDR2 SMNVEV (reference sequence). The V gene lost 4 bases and the J gene lost 8 bases, with 9 bases spanning the gap. The CDR3 is made up of 12 amino acids. CDR3 sequence: CASSYGGHEQFF. CDR3 in DNA: TGTGCCAGCAGTTACGGGGGACATGAGCAGTTCTTC.

This clonotype was seen only a few times. J is TRBJ1-5 and V is TRBV5-1; TRBD1 might be the D (6 bases). Germline CDR1 SGHRS, CDR2 YFSETQ. V was trimmed by 2 bases and J by 5 bases, leaving 11 bases between them. The CDR3 has 14 residues. The CDR3 sequence is CASSLQGGDQPQHF. The CDR3 DNA reads TGCGCCAGCAGCTTACAGGGTGGGGATCAGCCCCAGCATTTT.

This clonotype came up a few times. This rearrangement joins TRBV6-1 to TRBJ2-7; a possible D gene is TRBD1 (6 bases). The CDR3 spans 14 residues. From germline, CDR1 is MNHNS and CDR2 SASEGT. Between the trimmed V and J ends, which lost 5 bases and 5 bases, there was a span of 16 bases. The CDR3 region has the DNA TGTGCCAGCAGTTCAGGGGCTTCCTATGACGAGCAGTACTTC. This sequence encodes CASSSGASYDEQYF.